This T cell receptor (beta chain) was found in a study of CD8 T cells in ankylosing spondylitis. Findings of the study overall: It appeared that ankylosing spondylitis blood was characterized by a TCR beta motif of about 8 highly homologous variants. Clones linked to disease were reported to show significant enrichment in matched ankylosing spondylitis synovial fluid. Certain motif variants had earlier appeared in reactive arthritis synovial fluid and blood.

CDR3 length: 14 amino acids. Germline CDR1 SGHRS, CDR2 YFSETQ. Trimming stripped 0 bases from V and 5 bases from J, with 11 bases between. TCR beta libraries were made by quantitative 5'-RACE with molecular barcodes. MiXCR was run by TCRdb on the 5' RACE reads, yielding one entry per CDR3 protein. The sample contains 250,000 to 400,000 distinct CDR3 sequences, approximately 10% of which appear only once. This clonotype was seen at least ten times. The antigen remains undetermined. The rearrangement links TRBV5-1 to TRBJ2-5; no definite D call. Sequenced material: blood, either unsorted or a sorted T cell fraction (not recorded which). This clonotype originated in a female donor with ankylosing spondylitis or in good health (not recorded which). The CDR3 DNA reads TGCGCCAGCAGCTTGGCCTCACCGGAGGAGACCCAGTACTTC. This gives the protein CASSLASPEETQYF. The full variable domain, completed using reference TRBV5-1 and TRBJ2-5, is KAGVTQTPRYLIKTRGQQVTLSCSPISGHRSVSWYQQTPGQGLQFLFEYFSETQRNKGNFPGRFSGRQFSNSRSEMNVSTLELGDSALYLCASSLASPEETQYFGPGTRLLVL.